This TCR beta chain appears in the sequencing data of a study of T cells in Graves' hyperthyroidism and ophthalmopathy. Whole-study results and caveats: Ophthalmopathy, as predicted by the model, came a median roughly 6.5 months after the prediction.

Amplified TCR beta CDR3 regions derived from RNA transcripts. Researchers ran a first-round RT-PCR on the TCR CDR3 using the HTBI primer set. TCRdb passed the multiplex PCR reads through MiXCR, listing each CDR3 protein once. This table has 550,000 to 600,000 distinct CDR3 sequences, approximately 15% appearing once. Germline CDR1 and CDR2: SQVTM and ANQGSEA. The CDR3 contains 11 residues. V was trimmed by 5 bases and J by 13 bases, leaving 15 bases between them. The sample holds a few counts of this clonotype. No antigen is known for it. The source is a woman aged 18-29 years with Graves' ophthalmopathy. The material sequenced was blood. The rearrangement uses TRBV29-1 and TRBJ2-1; tentative D call: TRBD2 (6 bases). The CDR3 DNA reads as TGCAGCGTTCAGTTAGCGGCCCAACAGTTCTTC. Its translation: CSVQLAAQQFF.